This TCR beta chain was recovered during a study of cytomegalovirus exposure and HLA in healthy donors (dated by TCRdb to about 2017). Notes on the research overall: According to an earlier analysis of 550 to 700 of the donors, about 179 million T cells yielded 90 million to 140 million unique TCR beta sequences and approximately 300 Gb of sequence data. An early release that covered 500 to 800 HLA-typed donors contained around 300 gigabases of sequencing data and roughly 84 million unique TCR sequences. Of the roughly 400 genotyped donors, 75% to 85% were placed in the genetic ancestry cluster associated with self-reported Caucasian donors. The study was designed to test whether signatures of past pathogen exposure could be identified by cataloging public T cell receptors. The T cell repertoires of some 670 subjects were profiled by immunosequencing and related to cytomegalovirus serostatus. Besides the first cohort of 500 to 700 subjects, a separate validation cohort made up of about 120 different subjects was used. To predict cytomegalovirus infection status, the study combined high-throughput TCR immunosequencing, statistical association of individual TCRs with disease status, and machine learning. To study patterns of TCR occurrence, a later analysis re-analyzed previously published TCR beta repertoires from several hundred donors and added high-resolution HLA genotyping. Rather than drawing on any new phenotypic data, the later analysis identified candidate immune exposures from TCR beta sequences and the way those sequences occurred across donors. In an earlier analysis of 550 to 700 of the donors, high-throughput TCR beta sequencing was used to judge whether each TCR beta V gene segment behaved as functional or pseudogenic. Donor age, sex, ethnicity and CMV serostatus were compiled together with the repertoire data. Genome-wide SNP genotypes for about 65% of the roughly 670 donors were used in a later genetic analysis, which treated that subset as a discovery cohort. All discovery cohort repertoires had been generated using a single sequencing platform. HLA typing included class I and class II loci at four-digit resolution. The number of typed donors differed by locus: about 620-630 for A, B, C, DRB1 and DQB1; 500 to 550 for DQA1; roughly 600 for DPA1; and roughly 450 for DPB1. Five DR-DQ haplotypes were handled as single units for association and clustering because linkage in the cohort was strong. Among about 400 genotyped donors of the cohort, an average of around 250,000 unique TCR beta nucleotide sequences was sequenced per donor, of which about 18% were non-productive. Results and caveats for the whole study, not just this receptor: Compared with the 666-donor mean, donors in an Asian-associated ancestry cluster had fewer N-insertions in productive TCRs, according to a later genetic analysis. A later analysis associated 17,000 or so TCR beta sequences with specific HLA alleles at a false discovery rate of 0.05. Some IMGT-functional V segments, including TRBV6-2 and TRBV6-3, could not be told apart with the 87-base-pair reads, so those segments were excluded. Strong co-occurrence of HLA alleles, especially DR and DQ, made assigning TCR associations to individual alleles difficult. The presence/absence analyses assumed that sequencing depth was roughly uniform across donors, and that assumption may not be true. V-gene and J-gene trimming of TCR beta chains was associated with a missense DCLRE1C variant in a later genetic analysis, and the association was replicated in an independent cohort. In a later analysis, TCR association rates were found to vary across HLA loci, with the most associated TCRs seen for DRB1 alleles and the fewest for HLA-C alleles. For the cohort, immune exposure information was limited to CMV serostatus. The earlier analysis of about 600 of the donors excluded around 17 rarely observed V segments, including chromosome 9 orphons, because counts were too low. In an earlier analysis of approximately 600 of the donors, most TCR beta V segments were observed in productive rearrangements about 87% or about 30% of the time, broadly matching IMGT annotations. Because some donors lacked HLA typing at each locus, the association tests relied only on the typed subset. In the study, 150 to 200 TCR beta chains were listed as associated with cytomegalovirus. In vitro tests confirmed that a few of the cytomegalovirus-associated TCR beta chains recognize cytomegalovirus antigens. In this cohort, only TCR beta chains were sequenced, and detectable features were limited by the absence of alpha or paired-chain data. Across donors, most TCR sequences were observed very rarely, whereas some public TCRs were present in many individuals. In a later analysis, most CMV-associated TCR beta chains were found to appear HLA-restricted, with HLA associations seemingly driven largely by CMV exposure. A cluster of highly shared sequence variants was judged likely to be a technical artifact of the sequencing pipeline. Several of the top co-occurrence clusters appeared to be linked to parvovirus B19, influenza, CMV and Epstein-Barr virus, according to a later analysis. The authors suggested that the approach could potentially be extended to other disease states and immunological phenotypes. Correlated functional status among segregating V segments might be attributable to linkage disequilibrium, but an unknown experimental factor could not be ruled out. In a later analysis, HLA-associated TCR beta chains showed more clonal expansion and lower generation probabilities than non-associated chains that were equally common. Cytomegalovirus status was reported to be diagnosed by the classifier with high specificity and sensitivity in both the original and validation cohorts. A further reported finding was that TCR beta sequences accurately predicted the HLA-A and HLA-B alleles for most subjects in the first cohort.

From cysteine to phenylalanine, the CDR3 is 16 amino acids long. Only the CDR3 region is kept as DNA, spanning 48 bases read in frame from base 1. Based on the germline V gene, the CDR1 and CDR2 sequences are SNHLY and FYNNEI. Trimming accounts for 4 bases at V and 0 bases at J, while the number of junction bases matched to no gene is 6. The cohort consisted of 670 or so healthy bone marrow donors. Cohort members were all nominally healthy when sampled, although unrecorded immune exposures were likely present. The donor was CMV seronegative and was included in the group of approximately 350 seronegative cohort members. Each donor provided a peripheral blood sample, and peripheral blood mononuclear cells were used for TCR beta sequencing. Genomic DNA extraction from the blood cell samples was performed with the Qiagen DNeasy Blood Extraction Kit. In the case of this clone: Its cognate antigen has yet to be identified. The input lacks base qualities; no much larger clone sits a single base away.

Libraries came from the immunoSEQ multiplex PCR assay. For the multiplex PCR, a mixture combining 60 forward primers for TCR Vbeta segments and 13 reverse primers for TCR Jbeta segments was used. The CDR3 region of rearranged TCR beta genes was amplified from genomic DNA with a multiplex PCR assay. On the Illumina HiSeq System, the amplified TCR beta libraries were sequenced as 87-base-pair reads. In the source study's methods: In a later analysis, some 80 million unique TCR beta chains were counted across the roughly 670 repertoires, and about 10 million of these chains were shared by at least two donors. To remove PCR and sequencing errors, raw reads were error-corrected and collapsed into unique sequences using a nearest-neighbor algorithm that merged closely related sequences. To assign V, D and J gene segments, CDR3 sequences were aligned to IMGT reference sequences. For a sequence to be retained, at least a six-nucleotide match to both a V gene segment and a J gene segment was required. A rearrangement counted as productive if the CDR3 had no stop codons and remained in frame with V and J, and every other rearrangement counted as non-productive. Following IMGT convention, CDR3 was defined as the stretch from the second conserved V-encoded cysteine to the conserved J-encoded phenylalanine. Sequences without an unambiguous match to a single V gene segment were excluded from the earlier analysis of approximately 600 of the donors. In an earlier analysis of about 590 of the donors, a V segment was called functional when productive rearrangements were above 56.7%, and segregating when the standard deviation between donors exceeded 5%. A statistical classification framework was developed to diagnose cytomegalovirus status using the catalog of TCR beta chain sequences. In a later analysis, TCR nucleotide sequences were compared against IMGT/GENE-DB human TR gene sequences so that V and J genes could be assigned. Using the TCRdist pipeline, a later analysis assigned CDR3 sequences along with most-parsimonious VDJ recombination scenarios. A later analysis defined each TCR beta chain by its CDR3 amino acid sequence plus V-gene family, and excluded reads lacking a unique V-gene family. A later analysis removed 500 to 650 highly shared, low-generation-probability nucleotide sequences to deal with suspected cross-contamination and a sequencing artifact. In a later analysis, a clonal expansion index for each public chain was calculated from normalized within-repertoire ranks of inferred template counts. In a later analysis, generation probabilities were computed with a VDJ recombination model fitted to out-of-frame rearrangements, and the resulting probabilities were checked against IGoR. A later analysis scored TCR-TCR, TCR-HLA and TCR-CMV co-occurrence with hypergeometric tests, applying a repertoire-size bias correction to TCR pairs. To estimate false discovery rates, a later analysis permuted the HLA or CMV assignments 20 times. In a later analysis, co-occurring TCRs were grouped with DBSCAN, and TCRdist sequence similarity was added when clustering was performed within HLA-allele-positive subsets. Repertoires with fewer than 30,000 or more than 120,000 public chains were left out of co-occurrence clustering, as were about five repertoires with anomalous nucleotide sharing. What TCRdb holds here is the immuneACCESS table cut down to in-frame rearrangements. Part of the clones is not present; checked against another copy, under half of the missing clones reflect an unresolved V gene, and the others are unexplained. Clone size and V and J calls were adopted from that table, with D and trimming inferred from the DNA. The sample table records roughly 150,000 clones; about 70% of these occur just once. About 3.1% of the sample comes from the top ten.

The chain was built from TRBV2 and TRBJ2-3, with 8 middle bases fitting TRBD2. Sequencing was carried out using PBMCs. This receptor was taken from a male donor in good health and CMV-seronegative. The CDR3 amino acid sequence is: CASSALERGSTDTQYF. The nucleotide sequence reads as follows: TGTGCCAGCAGTGCCCTCGAGCGGGGGAGCACAGATACGCAGTATTTT. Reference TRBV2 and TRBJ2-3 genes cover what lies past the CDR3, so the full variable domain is EPEVTQTPSHQVTQMGQEVILRCVPISNHLYFYWYRQILGQKVEFLVSFYNNEISEKSEIFDDQFSVERPDGSNFTLKIRSTKLEDSAMYFCASSALERGSTDTQYFGPGTRLTVL.